One and the same sample provided the 30 T cell receptor beta chains below, sequenced in a study of shared clonotypes between healthy human individuals. Produced via immunoSEQ multiplex PCR; TCRdb's table is partial and in-frame only. The sample yields roughly 500,000 clones, 95% to 96% seen once. The sequenced sample consisted of naive CD4+ T cells sorted from blood. Documented subset: CD45RA+ positively selected. These receptors came from a woman in her 30s in good health.

With regard to this clone: Other DNA sequences of this sample code for an identical CDR3. The chain employs TRBV28 and TRBJ2-1; the match to TRBD2 covers 11 bases. The CDR3 runs 16 residues. Germline V lookup: CDR1 MDHEN, CDR2 SYDVKM. V shed 5 bases and J 4 bases; nucleotides not matched to a gene: 7. CDR3 loop: CASSPPGTSGYNEQFF. The CDR3 nucleotides read TGTGCCAGCAGTCCCCCCGGGACTAGCGGTTACAATGAGCAGTTCTTC. Drawing the rest from reference TRBV28 and TRBJ2-1, the complete variable domain is DVKVTQSSRYLVKRTGEKVFLECVQDMDHENMFWYRQDPGLGLRLIYFSYDVKMKEKGDIPEGYSVSREKKERFSLILESASTNQTSMYLCASSPPGTSGYNEQFFGPGTRLTVL.

V usage is TRBV5-1 and J usage is TRBJ1-3, with D hard to call. The V and J ends lost 0 bases and 0 bases respectively, with 10 bases between them. CDR1 and CDR2 (germline): SGHRS, YFSETQ. The CDR3 extends over 16 amino acids. The chain's CDR3 is CASSLASISSGNTIYF. In DNA, the CDR3 is TGCGCCAGCAGCTTGGCCTCCATTTCCTCTGGAAACACCATATATTTT.

The chain combines TRBV28 with TRBJ2-7; 9 bases are a match to TRBD1. Germline CDR1 and CDR2: MDHEN and SYDVKM. With V trimmed by 6 bases and J by 9 bases, 9 bases remained unmatched. This CDR3 is built from 13 residues. Written as DNA, the CDR3 is TGTGCCAGCAGCGGAGACAGGGGGATCGGGCAGTACTTC. Translation: CASSGDRGIGQYF. The variable domain in full, with the rest retrieved from reference TRBV28 and TRBJ2-7, is DVKVTQSSRYLVKRTGEKVFLECVQDMDHENMFWYRQDPGLGLRLIYFSYDVKMKEKGDIPEGYSVSREKKERFSLILESASTNQTSMYLCASSGDRGIGQYFGPGTRLTVT.

V is TRBV6-1 and J is TRBJ2-7; D is ambiguous. This CDR3 region has 13 residues. V lost 5 bases, J lost 2 bases, and 10 bases lay in between. Germline CDR1 reads MNHNS; CDR2 reads SASEGT. The CDR3 nucleotides read TGTGCCAGCAGTTCGGGTCTAACCTACGAGCAGTACTTC. Protein product: CASSSGLTYEQYF.

The chain carries TRBV11-2 and TRBJ2-6, with 7 bases that match TRBD2. Germline V lookup: CDR1 SGHAT, CDR2 FQNNGV. Trimming cost V 5 bases and J 1 base; bases outside gene matches: 5. CDR3 length: 16 residues. The CDR3 protein is CASSRWEGSGANVLTF. As DNA, the CDR3 is TGTGCCAGCAGCCGGTGGGAGGGATCTGGGGCCAACGTCCTGACTTTC. The variable domain in full, with the rest retrieved from reference TRBV11-2 and TRBJ2-6, is EAGVAQSPRYKIIEKRQSVAFWCNPISGHATLYWYQQILGQGPKLLIQFQNNGVVDDSQLPKDRFSAERLKGVDSTLKIQPAKLEDSAVYLCASSRWEGSGANVLTFGAGSRLTVL.

The chain joins TRBV2 to TRBJ2-7; 8 bases are a match to TRBD2. The V segment lost 4 bases and the J segment 2 bases; nucleotides outside the gene matches: 1. CDR1 SNHLY and CDR2 FYNNEI come from the germline V gene. This CDR3 region has 13 residues. CDR3 in DNA: TGTGCCAGCAGTGGAGCGGGGGCCTACGAGCAGTACTTC. Its protein product is CASSGAGAYEQYF.

The V gene is TRBV6-5, the J gene TRBJ2-1; D unclear. Germline V CDR1 and CDR2: MNHEY, SVGAGI. Trimming shortened V by 5 bases and J by 2 bases, and 10 bases separated the two germline ends. CDR3 length: 14 residues. The CDR3 here is CASSGLRPYNEQFF. CDR3 nucleotides: TGTGCCAGCAGTGGGCTGAGACCCTACAATGAGCAGTTCTTC.

V and J are TRBV18 and TRBJ2-5; TRBD2 agrees at 7 bases. Matching the DNA end better, TRBJ2-7 makes the J call doubtful. Per germline, CDR1 KGHSH and CDR2 LQKENI. This CDR3 is 14 amino acids long. The CDR3 spells CASSPRTSDAEQYF. The CDR3 DNA is TGTGCCAGCTCACCACGGACTAGTGATGCCGAGCAGTACTTC.

V and J are TRBV6-5 and TRBJ1-1, with a weak D call TRBD1 (6 bases). CDR3 length equals 15 residues. V shed 5 bases and J shed 0 bases, with 13 bases lying between them. Germline V CDR1 and CDR2: MNHEY, SVGAGI. CDR3 coding DNA: TGTGCCAGCAGTGTAGACAGGTTGTTGAACACTGAAGCTTTCTTT. Translating it yields CASSVDRLLNTEAFF.

This chain links TRBV19 with TRBJ1-2; D gene unclear. Trimming removed 11 bases at V and 3 bases at J, with 10 bases between. Germline CDR1 LNHDA, CDR2 SQIVND (reference sequence). This CDR3 is 11 amino acids long. CDR3 bases: TGTGCCCTATATACAGACTATGGCTACACCTTC. Amino acid sequence: CALYTDYGYTF. Using reference TRBV19 and TRBJ1-2 for the parts outside the CDR3, the full variable domain is DGGITQSPKYLFRKEGQNVTLSCEQNLNHDAMYWYRQDPGQGLRLIYYSQIVNDFQKGDIAEGYSVSREKKESFPLTVTSAQKNPTAFYLCALYTDYGYTFGSGTRLTVV.

The rearrangement uses TRBV5-1 and TRBJ1-5, with D possibly being TRBD1 (6 bases). Looked up from germline, CDR1 is SGHRS and CDR2 is YFSETQ. V lost 5 bases to trimming and J lost 5 bases, with 11 bases between them. The CDR3 loop spans 13 amino acids. The DNA for the CDR3 is TGCGCCAGCAGTCTGGACAGCTATCAGCCCCAGCATTTT. Its translation is CASSLDSYQPQHF.

A note on this clone: Other DNA sequences within the sample encode an identical CDR3. The chain carries TRBV5-1 and TRBJ2-7; the match to TRBD2 covers 10 bases. Germline-derived CDR1 and CDR2 are SGHRS and YFSETQ. V was pared by 0 bases and J by 1 base, with 1 base of the junction left unmatched. The CDR3 loop spans 15 amino acids. The CDR3 bases are TGCGCCAGCAGCTTGGGGACTAGCGGTTCCTACGAGCAGTACTTC. Translation gives CASSLGTSGSYEQYF.

The J gene is TRBJ2-5, the V gene TRBV5-1; D might be TRBD1 or TRBD2, each matching 5 bases. The closer fit of TRBJ2-7 to the DNA end suggests the J call may be wrong. CDR1 and CDR2 from the germline V gene are SGHRS and YFSETQ. The CDR3 loop spans 14 amino acids. CDR3 nucleotide sequence: TGCGCCAGCAGCGGGGGACGGAACCTCTACGAGCAGTACTTC. It is translated as CASSGGRNLYEQYF.

The chain is built from TRBV6-1 and TRBJ1-2; 10 bases are a match to TRBD1. After removal of 7 bases from V and 4 bases from J, the junction contained 9 bases not matched to a gene. The CDR3 loop spans 15 amino acids. Germline CDR1 reads MNHNS; CDR2 reads SASEGT. DNA for the CDR3: TGTGCCAGCAACACCGGGACAGGGGCTGTCTATGGCTACACCTTC. Translation: CASNTGTGAVYGYTF.

This sequence joins TRBV10-3 and TRBJ2-7; D possibly corresponds to TRBD1 (7 bases). Trimming removed 10 bases from V and 6 bases from J, with 22 bases in between. Per the germline V gene, CDR1 is ENHRY and CDR2 is SYGVKD. CDR3 length equals 14 residues. CDR3 coding DNA: TGTGCCACCGGACAGGCAGGAGGAGGGTTCGAGCAGTACTTC. As protein: CATGQAGGGFEQYF.

The CDR3 region has the DNA TGTGCCACCAGCAGAGATCCTGTTTGGGGACAGGGTGCAGATACGCAGTATTTT. This translates into CATSRDPVWGQGADTQYF. The J gene is TRBJ2-3, the V gene TRBV15, with 9 bases fitting TRBD1. Germline V gene sequence: CDR1 LNHNV, CDR2 YYDKDF (reference sequence). The CDR3 is 18 amino acids. After removal of 0 bases from V and 4 bases from J, the junction contained 11 bases not matched to a gene.

A remark on this clone: At the DNA level, this CDR3 is encoded by other sequences in the same sample as well. The CDR3 DNA reads TGTGCCAGCAGACCGCAGGGGCAAGAGACCCAGTACTTC. Protein product: CASRPQGQETQYF. The V call is TRBV28, the J call TRBJ2-5; D possibly corresponds to TRBD1 (6 bases). CDR1 and CDR2 (germline): MDHEN, SYDVKM. V gave up 6 bases and J gave up 2 bases, with 10 bases separating them. The CDR3 spans 13 residues.

The chain couples TRBV11-1 to TRBJ2-7, with D uncertain. There are 13 residues in the CDR3. CDR1 and CDR2 (germline): SGHAT, FQDESV (reference sequence). Trimming shortened V by 5 bases and J by 0 bases, and 8 bases separated the two germline ends. The CDR3 is CASSLVPSYEQYF. The DNA for the CDR3 is TGTGCCAGCAGCCTAGTTCCCTCCTACGAGCAGTACTTC.

This rearrangement joins TRBV9 to TRBJ2-1, with D perhaps TRBD1 (6 bases). This CDR3 contains 19 residues. Germline V lookup: CDR1 SGDLS, CDR2 YYNGEE. The ends were cut back, 0 bases at V and 0 bases at J, with 19 bases in the middle. CDR3 in amino acids: CASSVEGPRTVSSYNEQFF. Written as DNA, the CDR3 is TGTGCCAGCAGCGTAGAAGGCCCCAGGACAGTAAGCTCCTACAATGAGCAGTTCTTC.

The chain uses TRBV19 and TRBJ1-1; tentative D call: TRBD1 (5 bases). V lost 3 bases to trimming and J lost 3 bases, with 14 bases between them. The germline gives CDR1 LNHDA, CDR2 SQIVND (reference sequence). The CDR3 covers 15 residues. The CDR3 sequence: CASSIRGGADTEAFF. CDR3 bases: TGTGCCAGTAGTATTCGTGGTGGGGCGGACACTGAAGCTTTCTTT.

A single count supports this clone. A read error may account for a junction end that differs from germline. The chain has TRBV11-2 and TRBJ1-4; D is undetermined. The CDR3 loop spans 14 amino acids. Germline V gives CDR1 SGHAT, CDR2 FQNNGV. CDR3 DNA sequence: TGTGCCAGCGGCTTGGGCTCAACTAATGAAAAACTGTTTTTT. As protein: CASGLGSTNEKLFF. The full variable domain, in which reference TRBV11-2 and TRBJ1-4 provide the parts outside the CDR3, is EAGVAQSPRYKIIEKRQSVAFWCNPISGHATLYWYQQILGQGPKLLIQFQNNGVVDDSQLPKDRFSAERLKGVDSTLKIQPAKLEDSAVYLCASGLGSTNEKLFFGSGTQLSVL.

This chain connects TRBV6-5 to TRBJ1-5; D is unclear. V lost 7 bases, J lost 1 base, and 11 bases lay in between. The CDR3 runs 14 residues. The germline CDR1 and CDR2 sequences are MNHEY and SVGAGI. The CDR3 region is CASNWVPSNQPQHF. In DNA, the CDR3 is TGTGCCAGCAACTGGGTCCCGAGCAATCAGCCCCAGCATTTT.

This chain joins TRBV28 and TRBJ1-2, with D unclear. The CDR3 spans 15 residues. Per germline, CDR1 MDHEN and CDR2 SYDVKM. V lost 3 bases and J lost 3, with 14 bases in between. In DNA form, the CDR3 reads TGTGCCAGCAGTTTCACTCCGGCCTGGGACTATGGCTACACCTTC. Translating it yields CASSFTPAWDYGYTF.

The chain couples TRBV4-1 to TRBJ1-5; D not resolved. Trimming stripped 0 bases from V and 0 bases from J, with 9 bases between. This CDR3 is built from 16 residues. CDR1 and CDR2 (germline): MGHRA, YSYEKL. CDR3 protein: CASSQDSGHSNQPQHF. CDR3 DNA: TGCGCCAGCAGCCAAGACAGCGGCCATAGCAATCAGCCCCAGCATTTT.

This rearrangement joins TRBV4-1 to TRBJ2-5; D possibly corresponds to TRBD2 (6 bases). CDR1 is MGHRA and CDR2 is YSYEKL in the germline V gene. V was pared by 0 bases and J by 4 bases, with 18 bases between. The CDR3 sequence is 17 residues long. CDR3 loop: CASSQEFGGRGRETQYF. Written as DNA, the CDR3 is TGCGCCAGCAGCCAAGAGTTTGGAGGGAGAGGGCGAGAGACCCAGTACTTC.

The genes are TRBV7-6 and TRBJ2-5; D gene uncertain. V lost 1 base, J lost 3 bases, and 3 bases lay in between. Per the germline V gene, CDR1 is SGHVS and CDR2 is FNYEAQ. The CDR3 is 12 amino acids. The DNA of the CDR3 is TGTGCCAGCAGCTTAGTGGAAGAGACCCAGTACTTC. As protein: CASSLVEETQYF.

A single count supports this clone. The V gene is TRBV11-2, the J gene TRBJ2-5, with TRBD2 as a possible D gene (7 bases). V was pared by 5 bases and J by 4 bases, with 17 bases between. The CDR3 loop spans 15 amino acids. In germline, CDR1 is SGHAT, CDR2 FQNNGV. The CDR3 loop reads CASSTGGRGRETQYF. CDR3 sequence (DNA): TGTGCCAGCAGCACCGGGGGGCGGGGTCGAGAGACCCAGTACTTC.

The chain combines TRBV4-2 with TRBJ2-3; 8 nucleotides match TRBD2. V lost 3 bases and J lost 5; bases outside the gene matches: 10. There are 16 residues in the CDR3. Germline V gives CDR1 LGHNA, CDR2 YNFKEQ. CDR3 coding DNA: TGTGCCAGCAGCCATTTCAGCGGGAGTGAAGGAGATACGCAGTATTTT. Protein sequence: CASSHFSGSEGDTQYF.

This clone was seen a few times. The V and J genes are TRBV30 and TRBJ1-2; D perhaps matches TRBD1 (6 bases). CDR3 length equals 13 residues. V was shortened by 0 bases and J by 6 bases, with 11 bases between the two germline ends. Germline CDR1 and CDR2: GTSNPN and SVGIG (reference sequence). The CDR3: CAWSVQGGHGYTF. For the CDR3, the DNA is TGTGCCTGGAGTGTACAGGGCGGGCATGGCTACACCTTC.

The chain joins TRBV18 to TRBJ2-7; D gene ambiguous. The CDR3 extends over 16 amino acids. Trimming removed 2 bases from V and 2 bases from J, with 16 bases in between. Looked up from germline, CDR1 is KGHSH and CDR2 is LQKENI. The CDR3 is CASSPIVPQVTYEQYF. The CDR3 region has the DNA TGTGCCAGCTCACCAATTGTGCCTCAGGTTACCTACGAGCAGTACTTC.